This T cell receptor beta chain was found in a study of T cell repertoires in cytomegalovirus infection. Findings and caveats of the study: There were carriers of CMV plus the relevant HLA, and cumulative public TCR beta family frequency identified them.

TCRdb re-called the reads through MiXCR, storing one row per CDR3 protein. The sample consists of about 110,000 distinct CDR3 sequences, under 35% of them appearing once. This clonotype turned up a few times. Its antigen is currently unknown. Germline-derived CDR1 and CDR2 are SGHTA and FQGNSA. The CDR3 has 15 amino acids. Trimming took off 2 bases at V and 2 bases at J, with 12 bases between the two ends. The V and J genes are TRBV7-2 and TRBJ1-1; D remains ambiguous. The sequence was obtained from a human donor in good health (CMV status not recorded). Some clones in this sample may be carry-over from other donors' samples. The sequencing here drew on CD8+ T cells from cultured PBMCs, taken from culture after CMV antigen stimulation. In DNA, the CDR3 is TGTGCCAGCAGCTTATCCCGGAATGCTAACACTGAAGCTTTCTTT. This gives the protein CASSLSRNANTEAFF.